The rows below give T cell receptor beta chains drawn from one sample of a study of PD-1 blockade in classical Hodgkin lymphoma. Clones were sequenced by immunoSEQ multiplex PCR, and TCRdb holds only the in-frame ones, with some missing. The table includes about 43,000 clones, over 65% detected once. The sample here was peripheral blood mononuclear cells (PBMCs), taken before the second cycle of nivolumab. The receptor source for this set is a human donor with classical Hodgkin lymphoma. Both conserved end residues are part of each CDR3. D genes are given only for firm matches. Expanded clones are given a class, and other clones once, few, many or no size at all.

CDR3 protein: CASARGRDEQFF
CDR3 DNA: TGTGCCAGCGCCAGGGGGCGGGATGAGCAGTTCTTC
D gene: TRBD1
V gene: TRBV27
clone size: NA
J gene: TRBJ2-1

CDR3 protein: CASSVSRRGKANYGYTF
CDR3 DNA: TGTGCCAGCAGCGTATCCAGGAGGGGAAAGGCTAACTATGGCTACACCTTC
D gene: NA
V gene: TRBV9
clone size: once
J gene: TRBJ1-2

CDR3 protein: CASSLEYIYEQFF
CDR3 DNA: TGTGCCAGCAGCTTAGAATATATCTATGAGCAGTTCTTC
D gene: NA
V gene: TRBV7-9
clone size: NA
J gene: TRBJ2-1

CDR3 protein: CASSREGSTGELFF
CDR3 DNA: TGTGCCAGCAGCCGAGAGGGGAGCACCGGGGAGCTGTTTTTT
D gene: NA
V gene: TRBV9
clone size: NA
J gene: TRBJ2-2

CDR3 protein: CASRDDRGEKLFF
CDR3 DNA: TGTGCCAGCAGGGATGACAGGGGTGAAAAACTGTTTTTT
D gene: TRBD1
V gene: TRBV2
clone size: NA
J gene: TRBJ1-4

CDR3 protein: CASSFFSGGRGDTQYF
CDR3 DNA: TGTGCCAGCAGCTTTTTTAGCGGGGGCCGAGGAGATACGCAGTATTTT
D gene: TRBD2
V gene: TRBV7-2
clone size: NA
J gene: TRBJ2-3

CDR3 protein: CASSVRQGAHNEQFF
CDR3 DNA: TGTGCCAGCAGCGTCCGACAGGGGGCCCACAATGAGCAGTTCTTC
D gene: TRBD1
V gene: TRBV13
clone size: NA
J gene: TRBJ2-1

CDR3 protein: CASRAGLGYGYTF
CDR3 DNA: TGTGCCAGCAGAGCAGGGTTAGGGTATGGCTACACCTTC
D gene: NA
V gene: TRBV6-6
clone size: NA
J gene: TRBJ1-2

CDR3 protein: CASSQPGQGLSTGQYF
CDR3 DNA: TGTGCCAGCAGCCAACCGGGACAGGGGCTTTCTACGGGGCAGTACTTC
D gene: TRBD1
V gene: TRBV14
clone size: NA
J gene: TRBJ2-7

CDR3 protein: CASSIASIGELFF
CDR3 DNA: TGTGCCAGTAGTATCGCCTCGATCGGGGAGCTGTTTTTT
D gene: NA
V gene: TRBV19
clone size: NA
J gene: TRBJ2-2

CDR3 protein: CASSLGRKLNTEAFF
CDR3 DNA: TGTGCCAGCAGCTTAGGCCGGAAGTTGAACACTGAAGCTTTCTTT
D gene: NA
V gene: TRBV11-2
clone size: NA
J gene: TRBJ1-1